Sequencing of this T cell receptor beta chain was carried out in a study of OX40 agonist ivuxolimab in advanced cancers. Assay: immunoSEQ multiplex PCR; the TCRdb copy retains only in-frame clones and omits some. Of tens of thousands of clones listed, over 80% were seen once; the top ten hold 0.4% to 0.65%. CDR3 size: 14 residues. Sampling of blood occurred at baseline, cycle 4 day 1, and cycle 7 day 1. The rearrangement uses TRBV21-1 and TRBJ2-7; no DNA check was done on the table's D call, TRBD1. TRBV21-1 is a recognized pseudogene. The material sequenced was CD4+ or CD8+ T cells sorted from blood, taken in a trial of the OX40 agonist ivuxolimab. The source of this sequence is an adult with an advanced solid tumor such as melanoma, head and neck, liver or kidney cancer. This chain's CDR3 is CASSKARQLYEQYF. The CDR3 DNA follows: TGTGCCAGCAGCAAAGCGCGACAGCTCTACGAGCAGTACTTC.